This T cell receptor (beta chain) was observed in a study of blood T cell repertoires in COVID-19. Whole-study context: The United States, Italy and Spain supplied acute and convalescent COVID-19 samples. T cells, B-cell-depleted T cells, or PBMCs provided the cDNA or gDNA that served as material.

Of note for this clone: The same CDR3 is also encoded by other DNA sequences in this sample.

The CDR3 is 14 residues long. Germline loops: CDR1 SGDLS, CDR2 YYNGEE. The V end was cut by 0 bases, the J end by 1 base, with 7 bases between. In the source study's methods: Cell counts per sample came from amplifying reference gene primers. Sequenced by immunoSEQ multiplex PCR; TCRdb stores in-frame clones only, minus some. The DNA was the basis for D and trimming; V, J and clone size are from that table. The sample lists about 130,000 clones, around 80% seen once, with under 2.5% in the top ten. The sequence was obtained from a man aged 65 to 85 with acute or convalescent COVID-19. The source material was peripheral blood. The V and J genes are TRBV9 and TRBJ1-1, with D possibly TRBD1 on 5 matching bases. CDR3 nucleotide sequence: TGTGCCAGCAGCGTAGGACAGTCGAACACTGAAGCTTTCTTT. Encoded protein: CASSVGQSNTEAFF. Full variable domain (outside the CDR3, taken from reference TRBV9 and TRBJ1-1): DSGVTQTPKHLITATGQRVTLRCSPRSGDLSVYWYQQSLDQGLQFLIQYYNGEERAKGNILERFSAQQFPDLHSELNLSSLELGDSALYFCASSVGQSNTEAFFGQGTRLTVV.